The source of this TCR beta chain is a study of cytomegalovirus exposure and HLA in healthy donors. The PCR had 60 Vbeta and 13 Jbeta primers. Produced via immunoSEQ multiplex PCR; TCRdb's table is partial and in-frame only. The data show under 250,000 clones, just over 75% seen once. This CDR3 spans 14 amino acids. V was clipped by 0 bases and J by 2 bases, with 8 bases between them. The germline gives CDR1 MNHEY, CDR2 SVGAGI. The TCR comes from a man between 18 and 35 years old in good health and CMV-seronegative. The chain links TRBV6-5 to TRBJ2-7; maybe TRBD2 (6 bases). The specimen sequenced was PBMCs. CDR3: CASSYSAGPYEQYF. As DNA, the CDR3 is TGTGCCAGCAGTTACTCGGCGGGACCCTACGAGCAGTACTTC.